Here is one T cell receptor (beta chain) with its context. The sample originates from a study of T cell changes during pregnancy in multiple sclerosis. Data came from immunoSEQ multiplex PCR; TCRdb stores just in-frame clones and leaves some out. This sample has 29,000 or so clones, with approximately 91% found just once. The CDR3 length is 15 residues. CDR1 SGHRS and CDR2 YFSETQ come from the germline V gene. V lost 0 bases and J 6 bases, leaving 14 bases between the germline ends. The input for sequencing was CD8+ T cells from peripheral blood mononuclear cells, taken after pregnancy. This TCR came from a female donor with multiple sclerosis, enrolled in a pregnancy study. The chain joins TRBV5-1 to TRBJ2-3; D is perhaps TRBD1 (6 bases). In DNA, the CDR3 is TGCGCCAGCAGCTTGGGGCTGGGGGCGGCGGATACGCAGTATTTT. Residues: CASSLGLGAADTQYF.